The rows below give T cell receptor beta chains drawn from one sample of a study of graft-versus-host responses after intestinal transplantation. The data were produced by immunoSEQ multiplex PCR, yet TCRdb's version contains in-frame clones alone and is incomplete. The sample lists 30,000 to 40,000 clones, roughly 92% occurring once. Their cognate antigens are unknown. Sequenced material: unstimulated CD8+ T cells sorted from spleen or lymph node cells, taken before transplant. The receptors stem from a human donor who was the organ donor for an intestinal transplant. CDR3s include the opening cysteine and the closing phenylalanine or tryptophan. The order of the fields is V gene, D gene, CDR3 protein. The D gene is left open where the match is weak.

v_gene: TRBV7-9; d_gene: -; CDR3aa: CASSFNEAPGDEQYF
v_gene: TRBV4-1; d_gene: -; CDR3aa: CASSQYVPFQETQYF
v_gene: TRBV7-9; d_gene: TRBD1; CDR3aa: CASSSWGDRGTDTQYF
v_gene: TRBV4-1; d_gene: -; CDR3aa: CASSQVRDTTSYEQYF
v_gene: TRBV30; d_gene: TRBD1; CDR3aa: CAWTGGTGELFF
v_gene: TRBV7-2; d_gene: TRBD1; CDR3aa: CASSLETGKGGNTIYF
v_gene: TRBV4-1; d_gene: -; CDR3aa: CASSHWGEDEQFF
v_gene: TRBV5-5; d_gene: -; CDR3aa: CASSWGPTNTEAFF
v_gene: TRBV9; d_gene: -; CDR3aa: CASSPTRGSLGIYNEQFF
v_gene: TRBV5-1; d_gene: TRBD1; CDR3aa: CASSLTGGSYNEQFF
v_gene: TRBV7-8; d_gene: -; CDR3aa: CASSQLGGSDADTEAFF
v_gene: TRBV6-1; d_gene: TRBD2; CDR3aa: CASSEVAGGPYEQYF
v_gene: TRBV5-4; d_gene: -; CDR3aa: CASSLGDTEAFF
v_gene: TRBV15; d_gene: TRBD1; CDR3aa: CATSRVQGAGQPQHF
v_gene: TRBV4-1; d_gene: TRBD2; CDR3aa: CASSFLAGVVTDTQYF
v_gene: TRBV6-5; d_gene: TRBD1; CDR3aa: CASSFLGQGAPYEQYF
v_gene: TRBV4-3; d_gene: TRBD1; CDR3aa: CASSQNNLPGQLGNEQFF
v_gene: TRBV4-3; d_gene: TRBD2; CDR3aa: CASSQGPVEPGLAGGLETQYF
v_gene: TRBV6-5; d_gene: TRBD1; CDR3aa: CASSYLGTVYGYTF
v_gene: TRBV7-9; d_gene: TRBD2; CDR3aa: CASSSWPGLASFGEQFF
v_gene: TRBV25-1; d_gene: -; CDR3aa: CASAAGSEQFF
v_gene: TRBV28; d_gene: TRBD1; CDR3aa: CASSPRGPAYNEQFF
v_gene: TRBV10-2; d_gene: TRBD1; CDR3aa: CASSERGQGGHNSPLHF
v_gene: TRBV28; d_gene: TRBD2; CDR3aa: CASSFLLAGLYEQYF
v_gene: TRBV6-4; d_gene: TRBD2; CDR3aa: CASSDSRGRAHNEQFF
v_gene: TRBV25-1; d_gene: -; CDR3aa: CASSAQAYEQYF
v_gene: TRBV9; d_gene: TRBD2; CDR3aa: CASSVDLAVDGEQFF
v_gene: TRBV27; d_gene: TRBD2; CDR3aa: CASSQGLAGGQLTDTQYF
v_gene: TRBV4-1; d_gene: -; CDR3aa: CASSQDLANVLTF
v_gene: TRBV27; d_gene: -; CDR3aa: CASSFVGYEQFF
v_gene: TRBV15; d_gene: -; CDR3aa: CATSRDGSDLNQPQHF
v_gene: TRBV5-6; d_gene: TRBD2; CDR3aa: CASSLAQREFVSGANVLTF
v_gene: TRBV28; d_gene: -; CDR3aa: CASSLGGNNSPLHF
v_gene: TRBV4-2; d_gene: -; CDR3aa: CASSQDYGGTEAFF
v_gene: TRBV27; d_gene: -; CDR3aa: CASQLGASTDTQYF
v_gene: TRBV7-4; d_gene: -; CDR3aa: CASSQGLNYGYTF
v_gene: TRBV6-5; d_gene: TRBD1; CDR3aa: CASSYGTADTQYF
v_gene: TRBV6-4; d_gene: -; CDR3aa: CASSDEPGWPQHF
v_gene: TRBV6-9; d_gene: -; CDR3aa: CASSEEATYEQYF
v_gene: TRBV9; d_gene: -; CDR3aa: CASSVGGGSEKLFF
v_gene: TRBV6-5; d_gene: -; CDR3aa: CASSYSLNTEAFF
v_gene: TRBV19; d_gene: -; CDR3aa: CASSPGGLNIQYF
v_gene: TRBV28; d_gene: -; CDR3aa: CASSSYQQGFWGTDTQYF
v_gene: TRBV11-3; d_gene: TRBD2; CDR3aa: CASSLEDGLAGGYNEQFF
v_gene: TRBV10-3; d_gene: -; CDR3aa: CAISPPSNEQYF
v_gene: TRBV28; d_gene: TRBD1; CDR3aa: CASSSHRGSDIGLAYEQYF
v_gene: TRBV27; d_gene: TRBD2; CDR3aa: CASSFVGREGPDTQYF
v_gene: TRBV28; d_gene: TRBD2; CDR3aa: CASSLGLAYEQYF